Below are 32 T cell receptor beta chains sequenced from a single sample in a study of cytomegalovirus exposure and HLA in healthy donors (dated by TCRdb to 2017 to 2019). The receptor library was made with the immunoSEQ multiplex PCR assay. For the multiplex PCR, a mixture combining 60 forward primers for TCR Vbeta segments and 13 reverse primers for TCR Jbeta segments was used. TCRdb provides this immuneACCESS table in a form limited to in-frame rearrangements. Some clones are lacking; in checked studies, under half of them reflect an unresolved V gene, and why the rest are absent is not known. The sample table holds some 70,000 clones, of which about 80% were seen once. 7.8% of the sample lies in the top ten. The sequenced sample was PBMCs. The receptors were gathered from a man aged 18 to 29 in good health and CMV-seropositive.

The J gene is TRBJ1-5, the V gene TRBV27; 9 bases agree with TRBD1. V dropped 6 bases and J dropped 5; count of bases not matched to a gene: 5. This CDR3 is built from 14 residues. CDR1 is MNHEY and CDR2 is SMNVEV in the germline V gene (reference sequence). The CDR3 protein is CASRKQGAHQPQHF. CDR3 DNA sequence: TGTGCCAGCAGGAAACAGGGGGCGCATCAGCCCCAGCATTTT.

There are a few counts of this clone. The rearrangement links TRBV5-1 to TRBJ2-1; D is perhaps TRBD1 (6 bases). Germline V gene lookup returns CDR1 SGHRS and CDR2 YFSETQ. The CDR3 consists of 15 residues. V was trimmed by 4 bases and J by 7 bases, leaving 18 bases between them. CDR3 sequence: CASSRYRARENEQFF. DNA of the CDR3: TGCGCCAGCAGCCGGTACAGGGCCCGTGAAAATGAGCAGTTCTTC.

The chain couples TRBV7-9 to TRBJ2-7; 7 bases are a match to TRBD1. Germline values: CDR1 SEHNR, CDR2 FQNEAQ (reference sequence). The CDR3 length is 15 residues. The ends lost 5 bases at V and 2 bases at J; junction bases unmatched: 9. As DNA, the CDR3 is TGTGCCAGCAGCCCGACTCGACAGGGACCCTACGAGCAGTACTTC. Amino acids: CASSPTRQGPYEQYF.

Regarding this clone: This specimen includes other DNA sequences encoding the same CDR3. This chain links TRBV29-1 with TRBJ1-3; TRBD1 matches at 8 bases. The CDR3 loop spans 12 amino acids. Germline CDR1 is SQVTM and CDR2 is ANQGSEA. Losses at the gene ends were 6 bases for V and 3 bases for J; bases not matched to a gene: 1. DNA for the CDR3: TGCAGCGTGACAGGGGTTGGAAACACCATATATTTT. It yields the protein CSVTGVGNTIYF.

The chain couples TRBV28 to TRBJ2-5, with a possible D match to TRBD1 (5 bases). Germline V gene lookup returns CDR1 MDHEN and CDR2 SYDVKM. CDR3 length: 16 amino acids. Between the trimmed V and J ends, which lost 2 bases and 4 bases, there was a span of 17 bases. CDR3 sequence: CASSLNFRVSLETQYF. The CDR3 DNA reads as TGTGCCAGCAGTTTAAATTTCAGGGTCAGTTTAGAGACCCAGTACTTC.

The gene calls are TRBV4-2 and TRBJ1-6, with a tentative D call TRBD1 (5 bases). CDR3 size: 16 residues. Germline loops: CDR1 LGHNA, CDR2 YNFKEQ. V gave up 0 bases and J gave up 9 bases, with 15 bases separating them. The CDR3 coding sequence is TGTGCCAGCAGCCAAGAGTCGCCAGGGTCTGGTTCACCCCTCCACTTT. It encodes CASSQESPGSGSPLHF.

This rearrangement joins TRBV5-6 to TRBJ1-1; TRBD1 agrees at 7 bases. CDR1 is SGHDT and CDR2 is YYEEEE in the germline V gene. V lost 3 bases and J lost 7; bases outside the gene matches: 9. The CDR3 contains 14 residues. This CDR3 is CASSSGGTPYEAFF. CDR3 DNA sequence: TGTGCCAGCAGCTCAGGGGGGACGCCGTATGAAGCTTTCTTT.

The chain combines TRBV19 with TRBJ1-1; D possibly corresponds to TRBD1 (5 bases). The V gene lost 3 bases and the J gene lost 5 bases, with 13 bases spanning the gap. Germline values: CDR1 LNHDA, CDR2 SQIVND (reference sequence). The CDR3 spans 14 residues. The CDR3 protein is CASSILPRETEAFF. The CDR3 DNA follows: TGTGCCAGTAGTATTCTACCCAGGGAAACTGAAGCTTTCTTT. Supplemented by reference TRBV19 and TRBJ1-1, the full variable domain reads DGGITQSPKYLFRKEGQNVTLSCEQNLNHDAMYWYRQDPGQGLRLIYYSQIVNDFQKGDIAEGYSVSREKKESFPLTVTSAQKNPTAFYLCASSILPRETEAFFGQGTRLTVV.

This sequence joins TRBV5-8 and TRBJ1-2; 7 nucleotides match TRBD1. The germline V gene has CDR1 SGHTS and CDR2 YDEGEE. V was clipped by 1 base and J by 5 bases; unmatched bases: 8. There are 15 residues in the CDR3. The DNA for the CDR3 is TGTGCCAGCAGCTTGCCCGGGACAGTAACGTATGGCTACACCTTC. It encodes CASSLPGTVTYGYTF.

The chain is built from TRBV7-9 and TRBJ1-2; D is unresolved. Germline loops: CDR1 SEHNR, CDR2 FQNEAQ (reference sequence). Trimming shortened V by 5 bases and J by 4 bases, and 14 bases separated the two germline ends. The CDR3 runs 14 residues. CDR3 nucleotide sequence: TGTGCCAGCAGCCCCCTACCCCTCGTCTATGGCTACACCTTC. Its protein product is CASSPLPLVYGYTF.

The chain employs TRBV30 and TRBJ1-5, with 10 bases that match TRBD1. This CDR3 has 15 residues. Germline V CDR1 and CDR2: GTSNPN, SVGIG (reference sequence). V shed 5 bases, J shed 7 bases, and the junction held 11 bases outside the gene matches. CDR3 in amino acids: CAWARDRGQGQPQHF. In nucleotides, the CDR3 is TGTGCCTGGGCTAGGGACAGGGGTCAAGGACAGCCCCAGCATTTT. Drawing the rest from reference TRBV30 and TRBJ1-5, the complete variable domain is SQTIHQWPATLVQPVGSPLSLECTVEGTSNPNLYWYRQAAGRGLQLLFYSVGIGQISSEVPQNLSASRPQDRQFILSSKKLLLSDSGFYLCAWARDRGQGQPQHFGDGTRLSIL.

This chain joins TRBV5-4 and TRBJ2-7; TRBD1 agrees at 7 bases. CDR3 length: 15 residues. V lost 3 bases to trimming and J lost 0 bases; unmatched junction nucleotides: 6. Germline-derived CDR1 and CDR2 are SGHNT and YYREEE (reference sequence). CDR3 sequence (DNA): TGTGCCAGCAGCTCTAATTCAGGGGGCTCCTACGAGCAGTACTTC. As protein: CASSSNSGGSYEQYF. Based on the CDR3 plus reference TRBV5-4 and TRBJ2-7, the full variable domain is ETGVTQSPTHLIKTRGQQVTLRCSSQSGHNTVSWYQQALGQGPQFIFQYYREEENGRGNFPPRFSGLQFPNYSSELNVNALELDDSALYLCASSSNSGGSYEQYFGPGTRLTVT.

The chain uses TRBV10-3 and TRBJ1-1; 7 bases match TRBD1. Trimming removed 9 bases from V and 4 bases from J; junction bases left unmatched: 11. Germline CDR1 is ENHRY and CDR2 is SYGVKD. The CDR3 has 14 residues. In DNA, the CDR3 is TGTGCCATAAGACAGGGCTTGGATGGCACTGAAGCTTTCTTT. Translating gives CAIRQGLDGTEAFF.

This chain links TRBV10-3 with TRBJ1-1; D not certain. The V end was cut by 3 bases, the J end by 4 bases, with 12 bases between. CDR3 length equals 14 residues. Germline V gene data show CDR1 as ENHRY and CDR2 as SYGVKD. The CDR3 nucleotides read TGTGCCATCAGTGATGCCGTAAGGAGCACTGAAGCTTTCTTT. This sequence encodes CAISDAVRSTEAFF.

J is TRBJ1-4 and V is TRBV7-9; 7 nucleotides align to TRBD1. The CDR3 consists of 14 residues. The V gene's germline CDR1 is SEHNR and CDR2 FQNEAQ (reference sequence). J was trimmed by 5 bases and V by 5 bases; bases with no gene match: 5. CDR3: CASSKGQPNEKLFF. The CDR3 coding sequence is TGTGCCAGCAGCAAGGGACAGCCAAATGAAAAACTGTTTTTT.

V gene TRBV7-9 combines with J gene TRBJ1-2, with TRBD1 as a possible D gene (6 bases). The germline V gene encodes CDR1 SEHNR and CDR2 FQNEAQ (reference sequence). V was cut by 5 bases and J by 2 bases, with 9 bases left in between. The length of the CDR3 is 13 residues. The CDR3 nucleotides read TGTGCCAGCAGCGGGGGACAAAACTATGGCTACACCTTC. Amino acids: CASSGGQNYGYTF.

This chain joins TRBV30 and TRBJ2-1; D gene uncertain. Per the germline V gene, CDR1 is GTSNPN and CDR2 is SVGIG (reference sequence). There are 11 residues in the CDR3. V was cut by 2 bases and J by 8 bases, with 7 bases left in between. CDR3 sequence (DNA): TGTGCCTGGAGTAACGCGGATGAGCAGTTCTTC. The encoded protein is CAWSNADEQFF.

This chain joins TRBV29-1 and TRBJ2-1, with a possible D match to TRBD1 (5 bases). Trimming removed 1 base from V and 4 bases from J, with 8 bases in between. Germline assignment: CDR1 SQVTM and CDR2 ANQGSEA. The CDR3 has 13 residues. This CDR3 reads CSVEGTRYNEQFF. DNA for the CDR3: TGCAGCGTTGAAGGGACAAGGTACAATGAGCAGTTCTTC.

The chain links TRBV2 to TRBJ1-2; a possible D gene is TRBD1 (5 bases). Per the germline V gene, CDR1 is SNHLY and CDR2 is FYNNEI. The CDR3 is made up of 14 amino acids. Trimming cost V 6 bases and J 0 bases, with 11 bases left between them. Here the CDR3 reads CASRAGPTNYGYTF. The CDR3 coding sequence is TGTGCCAGCAGGGCGGGACCCACTAACTATGGCTACACCTTC.

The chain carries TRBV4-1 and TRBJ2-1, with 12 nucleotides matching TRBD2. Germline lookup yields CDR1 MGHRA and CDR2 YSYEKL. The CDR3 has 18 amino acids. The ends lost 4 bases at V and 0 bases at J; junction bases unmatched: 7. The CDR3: CASSRRTSGVLSYNEQFF. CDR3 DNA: TGCGCCAGCAGCCGGAGGACTAGCGGGGTCCTCTCCTACAATGAGCAGTTCTTC.

The CDR3 DNA is TGTGCCATCAGTGAGTCGATTTTTGGGCAGACCTACGAGCAGTACTTC. It codes for CAISESIFGQTYEQYF. The chain is built from TRBV10-3 and TRBJ2-7; D is unclear. Trimming removed 0 bases at V and 2 bases at J, with 14 bases between. There are 16 residues in the CDR3. Germline V lookup: CDR1 ENHRY, CDR2 SYGVKD.

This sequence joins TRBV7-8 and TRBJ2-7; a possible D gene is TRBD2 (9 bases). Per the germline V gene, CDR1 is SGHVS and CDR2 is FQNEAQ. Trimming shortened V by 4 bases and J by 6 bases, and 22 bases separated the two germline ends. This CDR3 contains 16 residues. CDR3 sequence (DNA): TGTGCCAGCAGCTCGCAGGGGGCGGGAGGGTATCGCGAGCAGTACTTC. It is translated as CASSSQGAGGYREQYF.

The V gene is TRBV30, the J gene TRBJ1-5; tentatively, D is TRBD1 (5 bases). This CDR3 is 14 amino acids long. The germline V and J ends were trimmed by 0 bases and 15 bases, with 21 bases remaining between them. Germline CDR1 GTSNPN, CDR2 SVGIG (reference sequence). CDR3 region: CAWSVRRGPNGLHF. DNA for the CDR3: TGTGCCTGGAGTGTAAGGAGGGGCCCGAATGGCCTGCATTTT.

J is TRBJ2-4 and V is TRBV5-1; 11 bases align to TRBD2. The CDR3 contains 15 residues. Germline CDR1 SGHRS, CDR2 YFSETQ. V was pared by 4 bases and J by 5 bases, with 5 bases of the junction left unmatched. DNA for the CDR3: TGCGCCAGCAGCCAGACTAGCGGGGCACAAAACATTCAGTACTTC. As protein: CASSQTSGAQNIQYF.

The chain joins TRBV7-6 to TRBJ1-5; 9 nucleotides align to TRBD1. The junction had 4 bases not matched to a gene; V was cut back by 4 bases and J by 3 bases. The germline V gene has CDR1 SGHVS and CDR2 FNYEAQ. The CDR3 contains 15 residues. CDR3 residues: CASSWGQGPNQPQHF. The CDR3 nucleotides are TGTGCCAGCAGCTGGGGACAGGGTCCCAATCAGCCCCAGCATTTT.

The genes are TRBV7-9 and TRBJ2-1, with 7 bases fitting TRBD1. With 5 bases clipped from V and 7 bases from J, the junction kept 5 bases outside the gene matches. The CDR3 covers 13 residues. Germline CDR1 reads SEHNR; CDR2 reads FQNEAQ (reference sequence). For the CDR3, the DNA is TGTGCCAGCAGCACGACAGGGCGTAATGAGCAGTTCTTC. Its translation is CASSTTGRNEQFF.

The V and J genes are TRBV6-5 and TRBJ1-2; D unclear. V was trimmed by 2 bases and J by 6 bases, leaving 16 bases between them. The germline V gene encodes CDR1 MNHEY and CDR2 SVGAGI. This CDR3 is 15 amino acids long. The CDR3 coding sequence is TGTGCCAGCAGTTACGGTTCGGGTCTGTATGATGGCTACACCTTC. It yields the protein CASSYGSGLYDGYTF.

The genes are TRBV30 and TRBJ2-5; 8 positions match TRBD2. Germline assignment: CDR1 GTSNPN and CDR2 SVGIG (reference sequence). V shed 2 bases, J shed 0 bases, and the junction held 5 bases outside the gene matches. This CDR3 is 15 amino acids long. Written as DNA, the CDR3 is TGTGCCTGGAGTCAGAATAGCGGGAACCAAGAGACCCAGTACTTC. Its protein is CAWSQNSGNQETQYF. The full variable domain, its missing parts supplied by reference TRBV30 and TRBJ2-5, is SQTIHQWPATLVQPVGSPLSLECTVEGTSNPNLYWYRQAAGRGLQLLFYSVGIGQISSEVPQNLSASRPQDRQFILSSKKLLLSDSGFYLCAWSQNSGNQETQYFGPGTRLLVL.

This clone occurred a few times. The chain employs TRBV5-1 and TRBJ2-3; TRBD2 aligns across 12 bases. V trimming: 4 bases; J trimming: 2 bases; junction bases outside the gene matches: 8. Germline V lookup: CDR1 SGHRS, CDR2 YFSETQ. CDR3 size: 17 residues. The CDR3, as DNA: TGCGCCAGCAGCCTTGCTGGACTAGCGGGACTCACAGATACGCAGTATTTT. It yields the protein CASSLAGLAGLTDTQYF.

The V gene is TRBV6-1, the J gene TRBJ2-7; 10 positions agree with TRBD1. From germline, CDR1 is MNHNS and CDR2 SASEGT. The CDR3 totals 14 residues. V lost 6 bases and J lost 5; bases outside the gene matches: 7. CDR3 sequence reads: CASRPGQGYNEQYF. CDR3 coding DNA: TGTGCCAGCAGGCCGGGACAGGGGTACAACGAGCAGTACTTC.

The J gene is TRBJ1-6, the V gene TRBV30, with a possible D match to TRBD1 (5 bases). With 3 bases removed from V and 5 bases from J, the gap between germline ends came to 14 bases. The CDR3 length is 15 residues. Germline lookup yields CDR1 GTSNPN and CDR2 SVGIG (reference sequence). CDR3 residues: CAWRVAGPHNSPLHF. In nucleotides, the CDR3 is TGTGCCTGGAGGGTAGCGGGACCTCATAATTCACCCCTCCACTTT.

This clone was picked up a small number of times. The CDR3 DNA reads as TGTGCCAGCAGCCAAGCTGTCGGGATCGGGGCTTTCTTT. Its translation is CASSQAVGIGAFF. V is TRBV14 and J is TRBJ1-1; D call uncertain. CDR1 and CDR2 from the germline V gene are SGHDN and FVKESK. Between the trimmed V and J ends, which lost 1 base and 11 bases, there was a span of 14 bases. The CDR3 sequence is 13 residues long.